The present T cell receptor beta chain was sequenced within a study of blood T cell repertoires in COVID-19. Overall study context: Samples taken during acute and convalescent COVID-19 were collected in the United States, Italy and Spain. T cells, B-cell-depleted T cells, or PBMCs supplied cDNA or gDNA.

Germline V gene lookup returns CDR1 SGHVS and CDR2 FNYEAQ. CDR3 length: 16 amino acids. V lost 3 bases to trimming and J lost 7 bases, with 19 bases between them. Seattle cases were enrolled at active infection and followed longitudinally. Only in-frame clones appear in the TCRdb table, and some are missing; sequencing was by immunoSEQ multiplex PCR. The table shows about 370,000 clones, with 89% occurring only once. The sequenced sample was peripheral blood. The TCR originated in a woman in her 30s with COVID-19, enrolled during active disease. V and J are TRBV7-6 and TRBJ2-1; D is possibly TRBD2 (6 bases). DNA of the CDR3: TGTGCCAGCAGCTTGGGGAGTGGTAGCGGATATAATGAGCAGTTCTTC. It encodes CASSLGSGSGYNEQFF.